These T cell receptor beta chains were read from a single sample in a study of tumor-infiltrating lymphocytes in oesophageal squamous cell carcinoma. TCRdb re-analysed the reads in MiXCR, keeping a single row per CDR3 protein. Here the sample spans more than 9,500 distinct CDR3 sequences, roughly 60% being singletons. Sequenced input: blood. These receptor sequences come from a female donor with esophageal squamous cell carcinoma. CDR3s include the opening cysteine and the closing phenylalanine or tryptophan. The order of the fields is clone size, J gene, V gene, CDR3 protein. Only part of the rows carry a size: once, few, many, or a class if the clone is expanded.

many,TRBJ1-2,TRBV18,CASSKDGTGTGYTF
.,.,TRBV4-2,CASSPDPRPPYNEQFF
once,.,TRBV6-4,CASSEDLETQYF
once,.,TRBV20-1,CSASLANEQFF
few,TRBJ1-6,TRBV7-9,CASSFGQGPLHF
few,.,TRBV14,CASSLGYEQFF
.,TRBJ2-3,TRBV7-2,CASSPLAGVVGTQYF
large,TRBJ1-5,TRBV7-9,CASSFGDTGNQPQHF
.,TRBJ1-6,TRBV11-2,CASSPGRQGARSYNSPLHF
.,TRBJ2-6,TRBV7-2,CASSQGLAGGAGANVLTF
.,TRBJ2-3,TRBV7-6,CASSIEQGHYGYTFGF
.,.,TRBV11-1,CASSRDGAHSYEQYF
.,TRBJ2-7,TRBV12-3/TRBV12-4,CASSLDAQGTKQYF
.,TRBJ1-2,TRBV7-1,CASSSATNYGYTF
.,TRBJ2-6,TRBV7-3,CASSRRAGGTAGANVLTF
many,TRBJ2-7,TRBV7-6,CASSLVLSYEQYF